This TCR beta chain was captured by sequencing in a study of T cell changes during pregnancy in multiple sclerosis. The V gene lost 5 bases and the J gene lost 5 bases, with 9 bases spanning the gap. CDR1 is KGHSH, CDR2 LQKENI, per germline. The CDR3 is 12 amino acids. Repertoires were generated with immunoSEQ multiplex PCR, while TCRdb's copy carries only in-frame clones and drops some. This table holds about 89,000 clones, 94% found once. The chain joins TRBV18 to TRBJ2-5; a weak D match, TRBD1 (6 bases). This material consisted of peripheral blood, taken after pregnancy. The source is a female donor in good health, enrolled as a control in a pregnancy study. CDR3 bases: TGTGCCAGCTCAAACAGGGTGGAGACCCAGTACTTC. Protein product: CASSNRVETQYF.